The 24 T cell receptor beta chains listed next were all sequenced from one sample in a study of human T cells and chemical hapten exposure. Described time point: patch test 1, 2 weeks after DPC sensitization. Treatment specified: therapeutic diphenylcyclopropenone sensitization with weekly scalp DPC. TCRdb re-analysed the RACE reads in MiXCR, keeping a single row per CDR3 protein. The repertoire holds about 340,000 distinct CDR3 sequences, with approximately 6.9% as singletons. This material consisted of whole blood, taken in connection with sensitization to the hapten diphenylcyclopropenone (DPC). Every receptor here comes from a woman between 18 and 29 years old with alopecia areata. Some clones in this sample may be carry-over from other donors' samples.

This clonotype was seen at least ten times. The CDR3 loop is CASSAGTGGRNTGELFF. CDR3 sequence (DNA): TGTGCCAGCAGCGCCGGGACAGGGGGGCGGAACACCGGGGAGCTGTTTTTT. The rearrangement links TRBV11-2 to TRBJ2-2; 11 bases fit TRBD1. Per the germline V gene, CDR1 is SGHAT and CDR2 is FQNNGV. V was pared by 5 bases and J by 1 base, with 6 bases of the junction left unmatched. CDR3 length: 17 residues.

This clonotype occurred many times. The chain couples TRBV28 to TRBJ2-6; D uncertain. This CDR3 is built from 15 residues. Germline V gene sequence: CDR1 MDHEN, CDR2 SYDVKM. V was shortened by 1 base and J by 4 bases, with 8 bases between the two germline ends. The CDR3 reads CASSLSHRGANVLTF. In DNA form, the CDR3 reads TGTGCCAGCAGTTTATCCCATCGAGGGGCCAACGTCCTGACTTTC.

This chain links TRBV4-1 with TRBJ2-3; TRBD2 matches 11 bases. Germline CDR1 MGHRA, CDR2 YSYEKL. This CDR3 region has 17 residues. V shed 4 bases and J 2 bases; nucleotides not matched to a gene: 8. The DNA of the CDR3 is TGCGCCAGCAGCCGTCCGGGACTAGCGGCAAACACAGATACGCAGTATTTT. As protein: CASSRPGLAANTDTQYF.

In its sample, this clonotype was seen many times. The gene calls are TRBV18 and TRBJ2-4; D uncertain. Germline V gives CDR1 KGHSH, CDR2 LQKENI. V was shortened by 6 bases and J by 0 bases, with 15 bases between the two germline ends. The CDR3 consists of 16 residues. The CDR3 nucleotides read TGTGCCAGCTCGCTACCTGTCGCTCTAGCCAAAAACATTCAGTACTTC. It specifies CASSLPVALAKNIQYF.

This clonotype was seen at least ten times. The chain joins TRBV2 to TRBJ2-3; tentative D call: TRBD2 (6 bases). The V gene lost 3 bases and the J gene lost 1 base, with 14 bases spanning the gap. The CDR3 is made up of 16 amino acids. Germline V lookup: CDR1 SNHLY, CDR2 FYNNEI. CDR3 region: CASSDLSGTGTDTQYF. In nucleotides, the CDR3 is TGTGCCAGCAGTGACCTTTCCGGGACTGGCACAGATACGCAGTATTTT.

This clonotype occurred many times. The CDR3 is CASSPGGIQPQHF. The CDR3 bases are TGTGCCAGCTCACCCGGGGGCATACAGCCCCAGCATTTT. The rearrangement joins TRBV18 to TRBJ1-5; D might be TRBD1 (6 bases). This CDR3 comprises 13 residues. Trimming removed 3 bases from V and 7 bases from J, with 10 bases in between. The germline CDR1 and CDR2 sequences are KGHSH and LQKENI.

The chain recombines TRBV7-9 with TRBJ1-6; D gene unclear. V lost 4 bases to trimming and J lost 7 bases, with 14 bases between them. The germline CDR1 and CDR2 sequences are SEHNR and FQNEAQ (reference sequence). The CDR3 runs 15 residues. CDR3 DNA sequence: TGTGCCAGCAGCTCCAAGGACCGTCTAAATTCACCCCTCCACTTT. Translated, it gives CASSSKDRLNSPLHF.

This clonotype has a handful of counts. V is TRBV20-1 and J is TRBJ1-1, with D possibly being TRBD1 (6 bases). The CDR3 consists of 12 residues. The V end lost 6 bases, the J end lost 5 bases, and 13 bases lay between the germline ends. Germline-derived CDR1 and CDR2 are DFQATT and SNEGSKA (reference sequence). The DNA for the CDR3 is TGCAGTGCGGGGGCGCGGGTGACTGAAGCTTTCTTT. It encodes CSAGARVTEAFF.

This clonotype was counted a few times. The chain links TRBV11-2 to TRBJ1-2; D ambiguous. V was cut by 4 bases and J by 6 bases, with 12 bases left in between. CDR1 is SGHAT and CDR2 is FQNNGV in the germline V gene. The CDR3 covers 13 residues. The CDR3 DNA follows: TGTGCCAGCAGCTCTGGACTGGTCAATGGCTACACCTTC. This sequence encodes CASSSGLVNGYTF.

This clonotype has only a few counts. As DNA, the CDR3 is TGTGCCACCCAACAGGGCTCTGGGGCCAACGTCCTGACTTTC. Encoded protein: CATQQGSGANVLTF. V is TRBV15 and J is TRBJ2-6; D possibly corresponds to TRBD1 (6 bases). The length of the CDR3 is 14 residues. The V gene lost 8 bases and the J gene lost 0 bases, with 8 bases spanning the gap. CDR1 LNHNV and CDR2 YYDKDF come from the germline V gene (reference sequence).

This clonotype showed up just once. The V and J genes are TRBV7-2 and TRBJ2-4; the match to TRBD2 covers 12 bases. The CDR3 is 18 amino acids. Germline V gene lookup returns CDR1 SGHTA and CDR2 FQGNSA. V lost 1 base and J lost 8; bases outside the gene matches: 12. The chain's CDR3 is CASSLEALAGGLQYIQYF. CDR3 DNA: TGTGCCAGCAGCTTAGAGGCTCTAGCGGGGGGGCTGCAGTACATTCAGTACTTC.

This clonotype showed up just a few times. V and J are TRBV6-2 or TRBV6-3 and TRBJ2-7; D may be TRBD2 (6 bases). Trimming removed 3 bases at V and 4 bases at J, with 13 bases between. CDR3 size: 14 residues. Germline CDR1 and CDR2: MNHEY and SVGEGT. The CDR3 coding sequence is TGTGCCAGCAGTTATTTGCGGGGTCCGTACGAGCAGTACTTC. Its translation: CASSYLRGPYEQYF.

The chain uses TRBV4-2 and TRBJ1-5; TRBD1 aligns across 7 bases. Germline V gives CDR1 LGHNA, CDR2 YNFKEQ. The CDR3 loop spans 15 amino acids. Trimming removed 1 base from V and 7 bases from J; junction bases left unmatched: 7. The CDR3 sequence: CASSQGTGQRQPQHF. CDR3 nucleotide sequence: TGTGCCAGCAGCCAAGGGACAGGTCAAAGACAGCCCCAGCATTTT.

The chain recombines TRBV7-9 with TRBJ1-1; 7 bases map to TRBD1. V gave up 4 bases and J gave up 1 base; unmatched junction bases: 12. CDR1 is SEHNR and CDR2 is FQNEAQ in the germline V gene (reference sequence). This CDR3 region has 17 residues. CDR3 nucleotides: TGTGCCAGCAGCTCCGTTACGGGGACAGTAACGAACACTGAAGCTTTCTTT. Protein product: CASSSVTGTVTNTEAFF.

This clonotype was observed many times. This chain joins TRBV20-1 and TRBJ2-3; D is uncertain. V gave up 3 bases and J gave up 1 base, with 8 bases separating them. This CDR3 contains 13 residues. The V gene's germline CDR1 is DFQATT and CDR2 SNEGSKA (reference sequence). The chain's CDR3 is CSASGPGTDTQYF. The CDR3 nucleotides read TGCAGTGCTAGCGGGCCGGGCACAGATACGCAGTATTTT.

Ten or more counts support this clonotype. The chain links TRBV7-2 to TRBJ1-5; D is ambiguous. Per the germline V gene, CDR1 is SGHTA and CDR2 is FQGNSA. The V gene lost 5 bases and the J gene lost 6 bases, with 17 bases spanning the gap. The CDR3 consists of 15 residues. DNA for the CDR3: TGTGCCAGCAGCCCAACACCGGAGGCCCGTCAGCCCCAGCATTTT. This encodes CASSPTPEARQPQHF.

This clonotype was observed many times. The J gene is TRBJ1-2, the V gene TRBV3-1; maybe TRBD1 (5 bases). Germline V gene sequence: CDR1 LGHDT, CDR2 YNNKEL (reference sequence). CDR3 size: 16 residues. The V end was cut by 1 base, the J end by 4 bases, with 16 bases between. In DNA, the CDR3 is TGTGCCAGCAGCCAAGGGGTAGTGGGGGATTCCTATGGCTACACCTTC. This codes for CASSQGVVGDSYGYTF.

The chain employs TRBV10-2 and TRBJ1-5; possible D gene TRBD1, 5 bases. This CDR3 spans 11 amino acids. The germline gives CDR1 WSHSY, CDR2 SAAADI. Trimming left V 6 bases short and J 9 bases short, with 9 bases between. The CDR3 reads CASSQGWPQHF. In DNA form, the CDR3 reads TGCGCCAGCAGCCAGGGCTGGCCCCAGCATTTT.

Only a few counts were recorded for this clonotype. CDR3 nucleotide sequence: TGTGCCAGCAGCTTAGAGGGAACTTTTCTCAGTATAGATACGCAGTATTTT. Its translation: CASSLEGTFLSIDTQYF. V gene TRBV11-2 combines with J gene TRBJ2-3; the D is unclear. Germline lookup yields CDR1 SGHAT and CDR2 FQNNGV. V gave up 0 bases and J gave up 5 bases, with 18 bases separating them. This CDR3 contains 17 residues.

This chain connects TRBV6-1 to TRBJ2-6; D unclear. The V end was cut by 6 bases, the J end by 0 bases, with 12 bases between. The CDR3 has 16 residues. CDR1 is MNHNS, CDR2 SASEGT, per germline. The chain's CDR3 is CASSVYSGSGANVLTF. As DNA, the CDR3 is TGTGCCAGCAGCGTCTACAGTGGCTCTGGGGCCAACGTCCTGACTTTC.

This clonotype appeared many times. The rearrangement joins TRBV5-1 to TRBJ2-4; no reliable D call. The CDR3 runs to 14 residues. V was pared by 4 bases and J by 9 bases, with 17 bases between. The germline CDR1 and CDR2 sequences are SGHRS and YFSETQ. CDR3 nucleotides: TGCGCCAGCAGCCGTTCTGGGCCAGAGGTCATTCAGTACTTC. Translated, it gives CASSRSGPEVIQYF. Variable domain in full (rest from reference TRBV5-1 and TRBJ2-4): KAGVTQTPRYLIKTRGQQVTLSCSPISGHRSVSWYQQTPGQGLQFLFEYFSETQRNKGNFPGRFSGRQFSNSRSEMNVSTLELGDSALYLCASSRSGPEVIQYFGAGTRLSVL.

This clonotype came up many times. The rearrangement uses TRBV14 and TRBJ1-2; D gene unclear. CDR1 SGHDN and CDR2 FVKESK come from the germline V gene. The CDR3 totals 13 residues. Trimming removed 4 bases from V and 2 bases from J, with 8 bases in between. The CDR3 sequence: CASSPMPNYGYTF. The DNA for the CDR3 is TGTGCCAGCAGCCCCATGCCGAACTATGGCTACACCTTC.

This clonotype was seen ten or more times. CDR3 region: CASTMRGTDTQYF. The DNA for the CDR3 is TGTGCCAGCACTATGAGGGGCACAGATACGCAGTATTTT. The chain uses TRBV12-3 or TRBV12-4 and TRBJ2-3; D perhaps matches TRBD2 (5 bases). The ends were cut back, 7 bases at V and 1 base at J, with 9 bases in the middle. CDR3 length equals 13 residues.

This clonotype was recorded at least ten times. The rearrangement joins TRBV4-3 to TRBJ1-1, with D tentatively TRBD1 (6 bases). Germline values: CDR1 LGHNA, CDR2 YSLEER. Trimming cost V 4 bases and J 0 bases, with 9 bases left between them. The CDR3 runs 14 residues. As DNA, the CDR3 is TGCGCCAGCAGCCCGGACAGTTTGAACACTGAAGCTTTCTTT. Its translation is CASSPDSLNTEAFF.